Presented here are 15 T cell receptor beta chains from one specimen sequenced in a study of cytomegalovirus exposure and HLA in healthy donors. Both 60 Vbeta primers and 13 Jbeta primers went into the PCR. Generated by immunoSEQ multiplex PCR, the TCRdb table keeps only in-frame clones and is missing some. The table records 120,000 or so clones, 76% of them present only once. The sequenced sample was PBMCs. Source of these receptors: a man aged 30-40 years in good health and CMV-seropositive.

This chain connects TRBV7-2 to TRBJ2-1; 9 bases are shared with TRBD2. V dropped 5 bases and J dropped 8; count of bases not matched to a gene: 10. The CDR3 totals 15 residues. CDR1 and CDR2 from the germline V gene are SGHTA and FQGNSA. CDR3 region: CASSPQGRGGHEQFF. DNA for the CDR3: TGTGCCAGCAGCCCGCAAGGGCGGGGGGGCCATGAGCAGTTCTTC.

The genes are TRBV11-2 and TRBJ2-2, with TRBD2 matching over 12 bases. The CDR3 runs to 18 residues. The V gene end was trimmed by 1 base and the J gene end by 6 bases; junction bases not matched to a gene: 9. Per the germline V gene, CDR1 is SGHAT and CDR2 is FQNNGV. The CDR3 loop reads CASSLAASGGAWAGELFF. For the CDR3, the DNA is TGTGCCAGCAGCTTAGCGGCTAGCGGGGGGGCCTGGGCCGGGGAGCTGTTTTTT.

This chain links TRBV2 with TRBJ2-1; D gene uncertain. The V gene's germline CDR1 is SNHLY and CDR2 FYNNEI. The ends were cut back, 4 bases at V and 7 bases at J, with 2 bases in the middle. The CDR3 length is 10 residues. The CDR3 region is CASSVNEQFF. In DNA form, the CDR3 reads TGTGCCAGCAGTGTAAATGAGCAGTTCTTC. Based on the CDR3 plus reference TRBV2 and TRBJ2-1, the full variable domain is EPEVTQTPSHQVTQMGQEVILRCVPISNHLYFYWYRQILGQKVEFLVSFYNNEISEKSEIFDDQFSVERPDGSNFTLKIRSTKLEDSAMYFCASSVNEQFFGPGTRLTVL.

This clone has only a few counts. The chain is built from TRBV29-1 and TRBJ1-3; D call uncertain. From germline, CDR1 is SQVTM and CDR2 ANQGSEA. The CDR3 covers 14 residues. The V end lost 6 bases, the J end lost 0 bases, and 12 bases lay between the germline ends. DNA for the CDR3: TGCAGCGTCCAAAGGCGGAGCTCTGGAAACACCATATATTTT. Residues: CSVQRRSSGNTIYF.

The chain has TRBV11-2 and TRBJ1-2; the match to TRBD1 covers 8 bases. The V and J ends lost 6 bases and 7 bases, in that order; junction bases with no gene match: 10. The CDR3 is 14 residues long. Germline values: CDR1 SGHAT, CDR2 FQNNGV. The CDR3 nucleotides are TGTGCCAGCAGACTTTTCCAGGGGGCACGTGGCTACACCTTC. It is translated as CASRLFQGARGYTF. Full variable domain (rest looked up from reference TRBV11-2 and TRBJ1-2): EAGVAQSPRYKIIEKRQSVAFWCNPISGHATLYWYQQILGQGPKLLIQFQNNGVVDDSQLPKDRFSAERLKGVDSTLKIQPAKLEDSAVYLCASRLFQGARGYTFGSGTRLTVV.

In its sample, this clone was seen once. V usage is TRBV19 and J usage is TRBJ1-5; 7 bases match TRBD1. J gave up 2 bases and V 2 bases, and 3 bases lay outside the gene matches. Germline loops: CDR1 LNHDA, CDR2 SQIVND (reference sequence). The length of the CDR3 is 15 residues. The CDR3 loop reads CASSISGTGNQPQHF. The CDR3 DNA is TGTGCCAGTAGTATATCAGGGACAGGCAATCAGCCCCAGCATTTT.

The count of this clone is one. J is TRBJ1-2 and V is TRBV5-5, with D possibly being TRBD1 (6 bases). With 4 bases removed from V and 6 bases from J, the gap between germline ends came to 22 bases. The CDR3 length is 16 residues. The germline V gene encodes CDR1 SGHKS and CDR2 YYEKEE (reference sequence). Here the CDR3 DNA reads TGTGCCAGCAGCCTCTGGCAGGGCCAGGGGTTCGATGGCTACACCTTC. It translates to CASSLWQGQGFDGYTF.

The chain carries TRBV7-9 and TRBJ2-1; 13 positions match TRBD2. Germline lookup yields CDR1 SEHNR and CDR2 FQNEAQ (reference sequence). Trimming removed 5 bases from V and 4 bases from J; junction bases left unmatched: 2. This CDR3 is 15 amino acids long. CDR3 nucleotides: TGTGCCAGCAGCGGACTAGCGGGGGAGTACAATGAGCAGTTCTTC. This encodes CASSGLAGEYNEQFF.

This clone was counted a few times. The chain has TRBV2 and TRBJ1-5; TRBD1 matches 7 bases. After removal of 6 bases from V and 7 bases from J, the junction contained 6 bases not matched to a gene. Germline V CDR1 and CDR2: SNHLY, FYNNEI. CDR3 length equals 13 residues. This CDR3 is CASSDRERQPQHF. The DNA of the CDR3 is TGTGCCAGCAGCGACAGGGAGAGACAGCCCCAGCATTTT.

V gene TRBV30 combines with J gene TRBJ2-7; tentatively, D is TRBD2 (5 bases). The CDR3 sequence is 14 residues long. The V end was cut by 4 bases, the J end by 0 bases, with 13 bases between. Germline V lookup: CDR1 GTSNPN, CDR2 SVGIG (reference sequence). The CDR3 is CAWTPGTSSYEQYF. The CDR3 nucleotides read TGTGCCTGGACCCCGGGCACTAGCTCCTACGAGCAGTACTTC.

V is TRBV6-4 and J is TRBJ2-5; 10 bases fit TRBD1. V dropped 4 bases and J dropped 5; count of bases not matched to a gene: 10. CDR3 length equals 16 residues. From germline, CDR1 is MRHNA and CDR2 SNTAGT. In nucleotides, the CDR3 is TGTGCCAGCAGTGTACCCGGACAGGGGGGCGGTGAGACCCAGTACTTC. Protein product: CASSVPGQGGGETQYF.

The V gene is TRBV9, the J gene TRBJ2-7, with D possibly TRBD1 on 6 matching bases. The CDR3 is 15 residues long. V was clipped by 0 bases and J by 2 bases, with 12 bases between them. The germline CDR1 and CDR2 sequences are SGDLS and YYNGEE. The CDR3, as DNA: TGTGCCAGCAGCGTAGGGCATGAGGGGGCCTACGAGCAGTACTTC. Protein: CASSVGHEGAYEQYF. Full variable domain (remainder filled in from reference TRBV9 and TRBJ2-7): DSGVTQTPKHLITATGQRVTLRCSPRSGDLSVYWYQQSLDQGLQFLIQYYNGEERAKGNILERFSAQQFPDLHSELNLSSLELGDSALYFCASSVGHEGAYEQYFGPGTRLTVT.

The chain joins TRBV28 to TRBJ2-7, with D possibly TRBD1 on 6 matching bases. CDR3 length equals 15 residues. Trimming cost V 2 bases and J 3 bases, with 14 bases left between them. Germline V gene data show CDR1 as MDHEN and CDR2 as SYDVKM. The CDR3 DNA reads as TGTGCCAGCAGTTTAGTCCTCGGACAGAACTACGAGCAGTACTTC. This codes for CASSLVLGQNYEQYF.

This chain uses TRBV7-8 with TRBJ2-3, with D maybe TRBD1 (6 bases). Per germline, CDR1 SGHVS and CDR2 FQNEAQ. The CDR3 totals 16 residues. The V end lost 3 bases, the J end lost 3 bases, and 16 bases lay between the germline ends. The CDR3 region is CASSLTRGQPTDTQYF. In DNA form, the CDR3 reads TGTGCCAGCAGCTTGACCCGAGGACAGCCGACAGATACGCAGTATTTT.

This rearrangement joins TRBV7-2 to TRBJ2-3, with 8 bases lining up with TRBD2. V lost 7 bases to trimming and J lost 0 bases; unmatched junction nucleotides: 6. This CDR3 is built from 15 residues. Germline V gives CDR1 SGHTA, CDR2 FQGNSA. CDR3 sequence (DNA): TGTGCCAGCACTGATCCGGGGGGGAGCACAGATACGCAGTATTTT. It specifies CASTDPGGSTDTQYF.